By sample share, the clone carrying this TCR beta chain is medium-sized (0.01 to 0.1%). Its specificity is not known. This sample was taken from a study of OX40 agonist ivuxolimab in advanced cancers. Study-wide background: Partial responses occurred in three patients (one hepatocellular carcinoma, two cutaneous melanoma). Regarding the study as a whole: Researchers report that CD8+ T cells had, on average, more expanded clones than CD4+. Expanded peripheral T-cell antigen specificity went undetermined.

This table comes from immunoSEQ multiplex PCR, and its TCRdb copy is limited to in-frame clones, with some not included. The sample yields 65,000 to 95,000 clones, 88% seen once. Germline CDR1 LGHNT, CDR2 FRNRAP. The CDR3 has 14 amino acids. Deletions cut 4 bases from V and 8 bases from J, with 15 bases between. Blood was sampled at baseline, cycle 4 day 1, and cycle 7 day 1. Material: CD4+ or CD8+ T cells sorted from blood, obtained in a trial of the OX40 agonist ivuxolimab. The V gene is TRBV12-5, the J gene TRBJ2-1; tentative D call: TRBD1 (6 bases). The receptor comes from an adult with an advanced solid tumor such as melanoma, head and neck, liver or kidney cancer. Here the CDR3 DNA reads TGTGCTAGTGGTTCCAGGGAACAGGGCTATGAGCAGTTCTTC. Its protein product is CASGSREQGYEQFF.